Listed below are T cell receptor beta chains from one sample, sequenced in a study of response to subunit inactivated influenza vaccine. TCRdb re-called the RT-PCR reads through MiXCR, storing one row per CDR3 protein. The table shows around 570,000 distinct CDR3 sequences, with approximately 7.7% occurring only once. The specimen was PBMCs from blood, collected around 2 years after vaccination. The receptor set was obtained from a man between 50 and 70 years old who received an inactivated influenza vaccine. Both conserved end residues are part of each CDR3. A D gene is named only where the DNA matches it firmly. Clone size appears in some rows only: once, few, many, or a class for an expanded clone.

j_call d_call v_call clone_size cdr3_nt cdr3_aa
TRBJ2-4 TRBD1 TRBV19 NA TGTGCCAGTAGCCCCAGACAGGGGGCGGGGAACATTCAGTACTTC CASSPRQGAGNIQYF
TRBJ1-2 NA TRBV20-1 many TGCAGTGCTAGTGAGGACAGTGGCTACACCTTC CSASEDSGYTF
TRBJ1-5 NA TRBV3-1 NA TGTGCCAGCAGCAGGCGTCAAGGACCCCAGCATTTT CASSRRQGPQHF
TRBJ1-2 NA TRBV20-1 NA TGCAGTGCCGACAGCCCCTATGGCTACACCTTC CSADSPYGYTF
TRBJ2-7 TRBD1 TRBV4-3 NA TGCGCCAGCAGCCCGAGGACAGGGGGCGCCGAGCAGTACTTC CASSPRTGGAEQYF
TRBJ2-5 TRBD1 TRBV18 NA TGTGCCAGCTCACCACCCCAGGGGGCCGGTGAGACCCAGTACTTC CASSPPQGAGETQYF
TRBJ2-5 TRBD2 TRBV7-6 NA TGTGCCAGCAGCTTAGCGATGGCGGGACTAGCGGTGGTGGAGACCCAGTACTTC CASSLAMAGLAVVETQYF
TRBJ1-2 NA TRBV5-1 few TGCGCCAGCAGCTTGGCCGGGGGAATTGAGGGCTACACCTTC CASSLAGGIEGYTF
TRBJ1-2 TRBD1 TRBV12-3/TRBV12-4 few TGTGCCAGCAGTTTAAAAGACAGGGGATCTGGCTACACCTTC CASSLKDRGSGYTF
TRBJ2-1 NA TRBV5-1 many TGCGCCAGCAGCTTGCAAACAGGGTACAATGAGCAGTTCTTC CASSLQTGYNEQFF
TRBJ2-4 TRBD1 TRBV18 few TGTGCCAGCTCACCAGGGACAGGTGGAAACATTCAGTACTTC CASSPGTGGNIQYF
TRBJ2-2 NA TRBV4-3 many TGCGCCAGCAGCCTCCAGATGGACGGGGAGCTGTTTTTT CASSLQMDGELFF
TRBJ2-3 NA TRBV4-1 NA TGCGCCAGCAGCCATTCCCGGCAGTTCGCGCAGTATTTT CASSHSRQFAQYF
TRBJ2-3 TRBD2 TRBV20-1 few TGCAGTGCTAGGGGACTAGCGGGAACTGCTCATACGCAGTATTTT CSARGLAGTAHTQYF
TRBJ1-5 NA TRBV18 NA TGTGCCAGCTCACGGACAAATAGCAATCAGCCCCAGCATTTT CASSRTNSNQPQHF
TRBJ2-3 TRBD1 TRBV4-3 few TGCGCCAGCAGCCTAGGCGGGACAGGGTTTTTAGATACGCAGTATTTT CASSLGGTGFLDTQYF
TRBJ2-3 NA TRBV9 NA TGTGCCAGCAACGGGGGGACAGAAGGCACAGATACGCAGTATTTT CASNGGTEGTDTQYF
TRBJ2-7 NA TRBV10-3 many TGTGCCATCAGTGACCTCTACGAGCAGTACTTC CAISDLYEQYF
TRBJ1-4 NA TRBV7-2 few TGTGCCAGCAGCACCGGGATGACTAATGAAAAACTGTTTTTT CASSTGMTNEKLFF
TRBJ2-7 NA TRBV29-1 few TGCAGCGTTGAAGTGGGACCGCGCTACGAGCAGTACTTC CSVEVGPRYEQYF
TRBJ1-1 NA TRBV7-2 few TGTGCCAGCAGCTTAATGGGCAGCCCGAACACTGAAGCTTTCTTT CASSLMGSPNTEAFF
TRBJ1-1 NA TRBV6-1 NA TGTGCCAGCAATAATCAGGGCATGAACACTGAAGCTTTCTTT CASNNQGMNTEAFF
TRBJ2-3 TRBD2 TRBV5-1 few TGCGCCAGCAGAGAAGGACTAGCCACAGATACGCAGTATTTT CASREGLATDTQYF
TRBJ2-1 NA TRBV20-1 NA TGCAGTGCTAGAGATCGGCGGCGGGGACTCAGTCTCTATGAGCAGTTCTTC CSARDRRRGLSLYEQFF
TRBJ2-7 NA TRBV7-2 NA TGTGCCAGCAGCTTAACGCACCGCGGCTACGAGCAGTACTTC CASSLTHRGYEQYF
TRBJ2-1 NA TRBV19 many TGTGCCAGTAGTGACACCTCCTCCTACAATGAGCAGTTCTTC CASSDTSSYNEQFF
TRBJ1-5 TRBD1 TRBV20-1 few TGCAGTGCTCCCCGGGACAGCGTTAATCAGCCCCAGCATTTT CSAPRDSVNQPQHF
TRBJ2-4 NA TRBV5-6 few TGTGCCAGCAGCCCTCTTCTGTTGGGAAACAAAAACATTCAGTACTTC CASSPLLLGNKNIQYF
TRBJ2-7 NA TRBV30 many TGTGCCTGGAACCTAGACTACGAGCAGTACTTC CAWNLDYEQYF
TRBJ2-7 TRBD2 TRBV7-9 NA TGTGCCAGCAGCGCTCAGCGGGAGGGCCTCGAGCAGTACTTC CASSAQREGLEQYF
TRBJ2-1 NA TRBV20-1 many TGCAGTGCGTGCGGGGCTCTGCCCAATGAGCAGTTCTTC CSACGALPNEQFF
TRBJ2-1 TRBD2 TRBV20-1 NA TGCAGTGCTCCTCCGGGACTAGCGGGCAATGAGCAGTTCTTC CSAPPGLAGNEQFF
TRBJ2-7 TRBD1 TRBV12-3/TRBV12-4 many TGTGCCAGCAGCTTAGGGGGCGGCTCCTACGAGCAGTACTTC CASSLGGGSYEQYF
TRBJ2-3 NA TRBV5-1 many TGCGCCAGCAGTGGAGGGGGCGGGACAGATACGCAGTATTTT CASSGGGGTDTQYF
TRBJ2-3 TRBD2 TRBV5-1 NA TGCGCCAGCAGCGGGTCGACTAGCGGGGGGCCGACAGATACGCAGTATTTT CASSGSTSGGPTDTQYF
TRBJ2-4 NA TRBV7-8 few TGTGCCAGCAGCCCAGAGCCTGGCAGCAAAAACATTCAGTACTTC CASSPEPGSKNIQYF
TRBJ1-1 NA TRBV19 NA TGTGCCAGTAGTATAGACGCGAACACTGAAGCTTTCTTT CASSIDANTEAFF
TRBJ2-1 TRBD2 TRBV29-1 many TGCAGCGCTGAAGGGCTAGCGGGAGGTGAGCAGTTCTTC CSAEGLAGGEQFF
TRBJ2-3 NA TRBV7-2 few TGTGCCAGCAGCTTAGAGAGATTCCCCCGCACAGATACGCAGTATTTT CASSLERFPRTDTQYF
TRBJ2-1 TRBD1 TRBV19 NA TGTGCCAGCGGACAGGGGATTGCCTACAATGAGCAGTTCTTC CASGQGIAYNEQFF
TRBJ2-3 NA TRBV21-1 NA TGTGCCAGCAGAATGACTAGTGGCGACACAGATACGCAGTATTTT CASRMTSGDTDTQYF
TRBJ2-7 TRBD2 TRBV7-2 NA TGTGCCAGCAGCCATCAGGGGACTAGCGGCTACGAGCAGTACTTC CASSHQGTSGYEQYF
TRBJ2-7 TRBD1 TRBV2 many TGTGCCAGCAGTTCCGGGACAGGAGACTACGAGCAGTACTTC CASSSGTGDYEQYF
TRBJ2-1 TRBD2 TRBV20-1 NA TGCAGTGCTAGGAGGACTAGCGGCTACAATGAGCAGTTCTTC CSARRTSGYNEQFF
TRBJ1-5 NA TRBV24-1 NA TGTGCCACCAGTGTAGGGCGCAATCAGCCCCAGCATTTT CATSVGRNQPQHF
TRBJ1-1 NA TRBV20-1 many TGCAGTGCTAGGGTACACGGTCCCCCGGCCACTGAAGCTTTCTTT CSARVHGPPATEAFF
TRBJ2-2 NA TRBV9 many TGTGCCAGCAGTCTAAGTACGGGCGGGGAGCTGTTTTTT CASSLSTGGELFF
TRBJ1-1 TRBD1 TRBV5-1 NA TGCGCCAGCAGCTTTTGGGACAGAGGGAACACTGAAGCTTTCTTT CASSFWDRGNTEAFF
TRBJ2-7 TRBD1 TRBV29-1 many TGCAGCGGAAGACAGGGGTTGGAGTCGTACTTC CSGRQGLESYF
TRBJ2-5 NA TRBV10-3 NA TGTGCCATCAGTCTTGGGGCTAACGGGAAAGAAGAGACCCAGTACTTC CAISLGANGKEETQYF
TRBJ1-5 NA TRBV30 few TGTGCCTGGAATAGTCCCACCGTTTGGGGTCCCCAGCATTTT CAWNSPTVWGPQHF
TRBJ1-6 NA TRBV19 NA TGTGCCACCGGTACGGTCAATTCACCCCTCCACTTT CATGTVNSPLHF
TRBJ2-2 NA TRBV3-1 many TGTGCCAGCAGCCAAGACGGGACGGGGAGGGAGCTGTTTTTT CASSQDGTGRELFF